This T cell receptor (beta chain) emerged from a study of identical twins (dated by TCRdb to about 2016). Turning to the overall study: To test whether fetal clonotypes persist, this study deep-sequenced TCR alpha and beta repertoires from monozygotic twins, from unrelated adults of various ages, and from cord blood. Replicate twin experiments were performed at different times using different library preparation protocols to rule out contamination.

Every donor in the study was a healthy Caucasian. The twin cohort consisted of three pairs of female monozygotic twins, all aged roughly 18 to 30 years. Positive isolation kits from Invitrogen were used to isolate the CD4+ and CD8+ T cell populations. Via the germline V gene, CDR1 is SGHDN and CDR2 FVKESK. The germline ends are 13 bases apart after V is trimmed by 1 base and J by 3 bases. The CDR3 runs 15 residues from the cysteine to the phenylalanine. Kept here is only the CDR3 DNA, which spans 45 bases and is read in frame from base 1. What the work shows at the level of the full study, not this receptor alone: Recombination models systematically underestimated out-of-frame TCR alpha sharing in monozygotic twins but agreed with sharing between unrelated individuals. Because the same donors could not be followed over many years, the conclusions depended on cross-sectional statistical analysis. Out-of-frame TCR alpha sequences shared between twins showed an excess of low generation-probability sequences compared with coincidental sharing between unrelated individuals. In beta out-of-frame sequences, excess twin sharing was weaker, because having fewer shared sequences lowered the signal-to-noise ratio. Invariant T cells such as MAIT and iNKT could partly confound zero-insertion analyses, though diverse VJ usage argued against this for most clonotypes. Fewer insertions were carried by abundant cord blood beta clonotypes; a weaker similar trend was observed in young adult naive repertoires, while no such trend was observed in memory repertoires.

This clonotype was observed a few times. Its antigen remains undetermined. Per-base qualities were not stored, and no clone one base away is much larger. Library construction relied on 5' RACE. These reads were obtained on an Illumina HiSeq 2000. A universal primer binding site was introduced by template switching, and a unique molecular identifier was present in the final cDNA, enabling accurate counting of TCR cDNA molecules. Specific primers in the conserved constant-segment region were used to synthesize first-strand cDNA for TCR alpha and beta chains. To control for contamination, every cDNA library carried two barcodes: a SMART-Mk sample barcode plus Illumina barcodes. Two successive PCR steps introduced TruSeq adapter sequences along with Illumina sample barcodes. The TCR alpha and beta cDNA libraries were sequenced on the Illumina HiSeq platform using custom primers. As for the authors' bioinformatics: MiGEC was used to process raw reads and extract unique molecular identifiers, and MiXCR was used to find CDR3 positions. For each individual, recombination models were inferred using an EM algorithm with the repgenHMM and IGoR tools. The tcR package in R was used for shared clonotype analysis, with sharing normalized by the product of cloneset sizes. Out-of-frame nonproductive sequences were analyzed to study raw recombination free of thymic and clonal selection effects. In TCRdb, the public reads were trimmed at Q25 with fastp and aligned with MiXCR, with productive beta chains retained. All rows with the same CDR3 protein become a single entry with the most common DNA and genes. TCRdb's processing, not the study's, gives the V and J calls here. The sample includes about 220,000 distinct CDR3 sequences, with 7% to 8.5% observed a single time. The leading ten clones occupy under 7% of the sample.

The same sample was also used in a study of yellow fever vaccine responses in identical twins. The second study reports: The T cell response to vaccination in identical twins was reported by the authors to appear partly convergent and partly personalized. In the study, vaccine-responding T cell clones were precisely tracked in identical twins.

The source is a woman younger than 30 in good health. The specimen was CD8+ T cells sorted from blood. The V gene is TRBV14 and the J gene is TRBJ2-7, with no confidently assigned D gene. The CDR3 sequence is CASSQVDSPFYEQYF. The DNA sequence reads TGTGCCAGCAGCCAAGTAGATTCACCTTTCTACGAGCAGTACTTC.